This T cell receptor (beta chain) comes out of a study of CD8+CD57+ T cells in acquired aplastic anemia (dated by TCRdb to the late 2010s). Turning to the overall study: Extracted DNA from sorted CD4+ and CD8+ cells averaged around 2.9 ug, ranging from about 0.19 to 30 ug. CD8+CD57+ expansion was defined as frequency above the mean frequency observed in healthy subjects. The study at large found these results: Patients and healthy controls showed no significant difference in CD8+ Simpson's diversity (P=0.060). Nearly 30 CD8+ CDR3 sequences were found in both patients and controls but appeared to be highly expressed in patients and within the immunodominant clones of the patients.

V and J are truncated by 7 bases and 3 bases respectively, leaving an intervening sequence of 15 bases. Its CDR3 holds 15 amino acids, cysteine through phenylalanine. Only the CDR3 part of the read is kept: 45 bases, read in frame from the first base. Via the germline V gene (reference sequence), CDR1 is SEHNR and CDR2 FQNEAQ. Profiling of TCR beta VDJ combinations and CDR3 sequences used genomic DNA as the template. An Illumina HiSeq 2000 was the platform used for TCR repertoire sequencing. In the original analysis: Repertoire assessment relied on Simpson's diversity index, CDR3 size and DJ length profiles, and TRBV/TRBJ rearrangement plots. Whichever DNA sequence was most abundant in the deep sequencing data was defined as the immunodominant clone. CDR3 amino acid sequences were checked for sharing across subjects and were also compared against the VDJdb database and published repertoires. TCRdb passed the public sequencing reads through fastp at Q25 and MiXCR, retaining productive beta sequences. Every CDR3 protein is listed once, alongside the most common genes and DNA of its rows. The V and J calls and clone size come from TCRdb's table, not from the authors' own analysis. The sample profile shows over 150,000 distinct CDR3 sequences; around 63% of them were found once. Of the sample, under 55% falls within the top ten clones.

In the case of this clonotype: Its antigen is still unknown. Base qualities are not provided; no much larger clone lies one nucleotide away.

The patients picked for sequencing were ones in whom flow cytometry had shown an expansion of CD8+CD57+ cells. All patients had severe acquired aplastic anemia diagnosed by International Study of Aplastic Anemia and Agranulocytosis and Camitta criteria. Patients had received no therapy at the time of blood sampling. In this study, sorted CD4+ and CD8+ T cells from the blood of healthy subjects and of severe aplastic anemia patients had their TCR repertoires deep-sequenced. Patients were enrolled under clinicaltrials.gov protocols 00001620, 01623167, 00001397, 00071045, 00081523 and 00961064 in the USA. Ficoll-Paque density gradient centrifugation was used to isolate peripheral blood mononuclear cells. Before DNA was extracted, CD4+ and CD8+ T cells were sorted using either FACS or magnetic beads.

This TCR was sampled from a human donor with aplastic anemia. Recombination linked TRBV7-9 to TRBJ2-2; the D gene lacks a confident call. Material: sorted CD4+, CD8+, or CD8+CD57+ T cells (not recorded which) from PBMCs. At the DNA level, the sequence is TGTGCCAGCACCCCATTACTAAGTTACACCGGGGAGCTGTTTTTT. Protein translation: CASTPLLSYTGELFF.